A single sample gave rise to the 15 T cell receptor beta chains below, sequenced in a study of blood T cell repertoires in COVID-19. The repertoire was sequenced with immunoSEQ multiplex PCR; TCRdb's copy has only in-frame clones and lacks some. The profile shows 50,000 or so clones, 75% to 80% of them singletons. Sequenced sample: peripheral blood. Receptor source: a human donor with active or convalescent COVID-19. The donor label of this sample is uncertain.

V and J are TRBV3-1 (or the pseudogene TRBV3-2) and TRBJ2-3; 7 bases agree with TRBD2. Germline assignment: CDR1 LGHDT and CDR2 YNNKEL (reference sequence). Trimming took 4 bases from V and 0 from J; bases not matched to a gene: 10. The CDR3 consists of 17 residues. The CDR3 coding sequence is TGTGCCAGCAGCCTCCCCCTAGGCGGGAGTAGCACAGATACGCAGTATTTT. Protein product: CASSLPLGGSSTDTQYF.

V usage is TRBV9 and J usage is TRBJ2-3; D remains ambiguous. The CDR3 has 16 residues. Looked up from germline, CDR1 is SGDLS and CDR2 is YYNGEE. The V gene lost 0 bases and the J gene lost 4 bases, with 15 bases spanning the gap. The CDR3 sequence is CASSVGVTPSSDTQYF. CDR3 sequence (DNA): TGTGCCAGCAGCGTAGGTGTTACTCCCTCCTCAGATACGCAGTATTTT.

The chain employs TRBV27 and TRBJ2-2, with D possibly matching TRBD2 (6 bases). This CDR3 region has 15 residues. Germline CDR1 and CDR2: MNHEY and SMNVEV (reference sequence). Deletions cut 3 bases from V and 4 bases from J, with 12 bases between. CDR3 in amino acids: CASSLSWGVTGELFF. DNA for the CDR3: TGTGCCAGCAGTTTGTCTTGGGGGGTCACCGGGGAGCTGTTTTTT.

This sequence joins TRBV30 and TRBJ2-5; 7 bases are shared with TRBD2. The CDR3 runs to 15 residues. Germline V gene sequence: CDR1 GTSNPN, CDR2 SVGIG (reference sequence). V lost 1 base to trimming and J lost 4 bases; unmatched junction nucleotides: 9. The CDR3 sequence is CAWSGLGLAGETQYF. DNA for the CDR3: TGTGCCTGGAGTGGTTTAGGGTTAGCGGGAGAGACCCAGTACTTC.

J is TRBJ1-2 and V is TRBV28; weak D call: TRBD1 (6 bases). Germline values: CDR1 MDHEN, CDR2 SYDVKM. This CDR3 is built from 14 residues. The V gene lost 2 bases and the J gene lost 4 bases, with 11 bases spanning the gap. CDR3 protein: CASSLGGGIYGYTF. The CDR3 DNA sequence: TGTGCCAGCAGTTTAGGGGGCGGAATCTATGGCTACACCTTC.

This chain connects TRBV6-2 or TRBV6-3 to TRBJ2-3; D not certain. This CDR3 spans 12 amino acids. Looked up from germline, CDR1 is MNHEY and CDR2 is SVGEGT. V was trimmed by 2 bases and J by 7 bases, leaving 7 bases between them. Written as DNA, the CDR3 is TGTGCCAGCAGTTACGGCTCACATACGCAGTATTTT. Translated, it gives CASSYGSHTQYF.

V is TRBV27 and J is TRBJ1-5; D perhaps matches TRBD1 (5 bases). The CDR3 is 14 residues long. Germline CDR1 and CDR2: MNHEY and SMNVEV (reference sequence). The V end was cut by 6 bases, the J end by 9 bases, with 18 bases between. Here the CDR3 DNA reads TGTGCCAGCAGCCCCGGGACGGAGGGGAGGCCCCAGCATTTT. Protein: CASSPGTEGRPQHF.

This rearrangement joins TRBV29-1 to TRBJ2-3; 12 bases fit TRBD2. Per the germline V gene, CDR1 is SQVTM and CDR2 is ANQGSEA. Germline trimming cut 4 bases from V and 5 bases from J; bases unmatched to any gene: 4. This CDR3 has 14 amino acids. CDR3 in amino acids: CSVGGGLAGDTQYF. In DNA, the CDR3 is TGCAGCGTTGGGGGGGGACTAGCGGGAGATACGCAGTATTTT.

J is TRBJ2-1 and V is TRBV4-1, with 7 positions matching TRBD2. The germline gives CDR1 MGHRA, CDR2 YSYEKL. Trimming cost V 1 base and J 5 bases; bases outside gene matches: 8. The CDR3 covers 16 residues. Written as DNA, the CDR3 is TGCGCCAGCAGCCAAGGCTCGCTAGCGGCCCACAATGAGCAGTTCTTC. This codes for CASSQGSLAAHNEQFF.

V gene TRBV5-1 combines with J gene TRBJ1-5; 9 bases map to TRBD1. Germline lookup yields CDR1 SGHRS and CDR2 YFSETQ. This CDR3 has 16 amino acids. V shed 2 bases, J shed 5 bases, and the junction held 8 bases outside the gene matches. CDR3 nucleotides: TGCGCCAGCAGCTTAGACCCCGGGACAGGGCATCAGCCCCAGCATTTT. Protein sequence: CASSLDPGTGHQPQHF.

The rearrangement joins TRBV5-1 to TRBJ2-3; 11 positions agree with TRBD2. V shed 4 bases and J 1 base; nucleotides not matched to a gene: 5. CDR1 is SGHRS, CDR2 YFSETQ, per germline. The CDR3 contains 16 residues. CDR3 amino acids: CASSTGLAGRTDTQYF. The DNA for the CDR3 is TGCGCCAGCAGCACCGGACTAGCGGGCCGCACAGATACGCAGTATTTT. The entire variable domain, with the rest obtained from reference TRBV5-1 and TRBJ2-3, is as follows: KAGVTQTPRYLIKTRGQQVTLSCSPISGHRSVSWYQQTPGQGLQFLFEYFSETQRNKGNFPGRFSGRQFSNSRSEMNVSTLELGDSALYLCASSTGLAGRTDTQYFGPGTRLTVL.

The J gene is TRBJ2-2, the V gene TRBV15; TRBD2 is a possible D gene (5 bases). V lost 1 base and J 8 bases, leaving 8 bases between the germline ends. The CDR3 runs to 13 residues. Germline V gene data show CDR1 as LNHNV and CDR2 as YYDKDF (reference sequence). CDR3: CATSRVGSGELFF. DNA for the CDR3: TGTGCCACCAGCAGAGTTGGGAGTGGGGAGCTGTTTTTT. The full variable domain, with the rest looked up from reference TRBV15 and TRBJ2-2, is DAMVIQNPRYQVTQFGKPVTLSCSQTLNHNVMYWYQQKSSQAPKLLFHYYDKDFNNEADTPDNFQSRRPNTSFCFLDIRSPGLGDTAMYLCATSRVGSGELFFGEGSRLTVL.

The sample holds a few counts of this clone. The chain is built from TRBV5-1 and TRBJ2-7, with 13 bases lining up with TRBD2. The CDR3 is 15 amino acids. After removal of 1 base from V and 5 bases from J, the junction contained 3 bases not matched to a gene. Germline V lookup: CDR1 SGHRS, CDR2 YFSETQ. The CDR3 loop reads CASSLTSGRANEQYF. CDR3 nucleotides: TGCGCCAGCAGCTTGACTAGCGGGAGGGCCAACGAGCAGTACTTC.

The rearrangement uses TRBV7-2 and TRBJ2-7; 7 bases align to TRBD2. Germline lookup yields CDR1 SGHTA and CDR2 FQGNSA. The CDR3 runs 16 residues. V lost 0 bases to trimming and J lost 2 bases; unmatched junction nucleotides: 7. The CDR3 loop reads CASSLAGDGGTYEQYF. The CDR3 DNA follows: TGTGCCAGCAGCTTAGCTGGGGACGGGGGGACCTACGAGCAGTACTTC.

The count of this clone is one. The V call is TRBV18, the J call TRBJ2-1; 7 bases map to TRBD2. V lost 5 bases to trimming and J lost 6 bases; unmatched junction nucleotides: 16. CDR1 is KGHSH and CDR2 is LQKENI in the germline V gene. CDR3 length: 17 residues. Here the CDR3 reads CASSSPSERDRPNEQFF. For the CDR3, the DNA is TGTGCCAGCTCATCTCCATCGGAGCGGGATCGCCCCAATGAGCAGTTCTTC.